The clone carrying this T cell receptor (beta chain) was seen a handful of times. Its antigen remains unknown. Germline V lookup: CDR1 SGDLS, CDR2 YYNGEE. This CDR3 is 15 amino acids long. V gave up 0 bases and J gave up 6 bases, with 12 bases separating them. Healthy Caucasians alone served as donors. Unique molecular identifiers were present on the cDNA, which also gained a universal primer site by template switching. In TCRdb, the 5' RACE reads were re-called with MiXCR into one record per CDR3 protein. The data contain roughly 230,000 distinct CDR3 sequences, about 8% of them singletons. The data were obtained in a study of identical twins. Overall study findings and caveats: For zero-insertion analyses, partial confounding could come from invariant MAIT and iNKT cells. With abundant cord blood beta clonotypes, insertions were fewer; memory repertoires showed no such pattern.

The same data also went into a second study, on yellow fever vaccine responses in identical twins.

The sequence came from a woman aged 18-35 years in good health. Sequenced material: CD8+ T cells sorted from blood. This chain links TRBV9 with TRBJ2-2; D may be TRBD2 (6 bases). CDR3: CASSVEGWGAGELFF. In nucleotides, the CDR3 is TGTGCCAGCAGCGTAGAAGGGTGGGGGGCCGGGGAGCTGTTTTTT.